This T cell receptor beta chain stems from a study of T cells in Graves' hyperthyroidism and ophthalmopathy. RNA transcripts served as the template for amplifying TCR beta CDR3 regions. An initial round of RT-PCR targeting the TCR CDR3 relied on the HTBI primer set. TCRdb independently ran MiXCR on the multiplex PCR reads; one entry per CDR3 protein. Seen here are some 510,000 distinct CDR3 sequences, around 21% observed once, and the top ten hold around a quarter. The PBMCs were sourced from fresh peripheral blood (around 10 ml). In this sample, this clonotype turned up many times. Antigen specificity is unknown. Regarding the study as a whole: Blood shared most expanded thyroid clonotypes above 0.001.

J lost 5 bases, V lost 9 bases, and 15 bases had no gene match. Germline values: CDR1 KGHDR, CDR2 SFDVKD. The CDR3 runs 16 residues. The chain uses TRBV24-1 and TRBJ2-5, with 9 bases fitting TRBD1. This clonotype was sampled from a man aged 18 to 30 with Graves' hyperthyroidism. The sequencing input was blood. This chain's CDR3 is CATGRTGAGFEETQYF. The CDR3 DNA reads TGTGCCACCGGACGGACAGGGGCAGGATTCGAGGAGACCCAGTACTTC.